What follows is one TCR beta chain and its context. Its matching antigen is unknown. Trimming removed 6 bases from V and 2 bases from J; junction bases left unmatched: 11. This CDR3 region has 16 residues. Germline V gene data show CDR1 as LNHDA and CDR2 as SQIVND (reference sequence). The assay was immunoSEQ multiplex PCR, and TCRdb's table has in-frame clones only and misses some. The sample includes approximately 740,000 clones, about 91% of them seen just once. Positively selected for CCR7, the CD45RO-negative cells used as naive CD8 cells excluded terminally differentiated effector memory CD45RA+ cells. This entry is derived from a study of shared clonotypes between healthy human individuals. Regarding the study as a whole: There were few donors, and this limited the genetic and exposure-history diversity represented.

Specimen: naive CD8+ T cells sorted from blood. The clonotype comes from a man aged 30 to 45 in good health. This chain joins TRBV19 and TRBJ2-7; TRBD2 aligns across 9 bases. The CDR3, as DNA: TGTGCCAGTAGGGCCCCTAGCGGGATAGGGCCCTACGAGCAGTACTTC. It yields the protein CASRAPSGIGPYEQYF.